These 19 T cell receptor beta chains originate from one sample sequenced in a study of shared clonotypes between healthy human individuals. The method was immunoSEQ multiplex PCR; TCRdb's version includes in-frame clones alone and lacks a portion of them. The profile shows approximately 740,000 clones, roughly 70% of them singletons. Material for sequencing was memory CD4+ T cells sorted from blood. The subset denotes: CD45RA-negative fraction. These receptors all come from a woman in her 30s in good health.

The chain combines TRBV5-8 with TRBJ2-5; 11 bases are a match to TRBD2. V shed 4 bases and J 5 bases; nucleotides not matched to a gene: 7. From germline, CDR1 is SGHTS and CDR2 YDEGEE. This CDR3 is built from 15 residues. The CDR3 DNA reads TGTGCCAGCAGCGAAATGACTAGCGGGGTGGAGACCCAGTACTTC. As protein: CASSEMTSGVETQYF.

To note about this clone: A much larger clone sits a single nucleotide away, making a read error possible. Other nucleotide sequences in the sample specify the same CDR3. The CDR3 loop reads CASSVVDTQYF. The CDR3 nucleotides are TGTGCCAGCAGTGTTGTAGATACGCAGTATTTT. J is TRBJ2-3 and V is TRBV2; no firm D call. V dropped 4 bases and J dropped 5 bases, with 4 bases sitting between them. CDR3 length: 11 residues. Germline lookup yields CDR1 SNHLY and CDR2 FYNNEI.

V is TRBV19 and J is TRBJ2-7; TRBD1 is a possible D gene (6 bases). Trimming shortened V by 5 bases and J by 4 bases, and 18 bases separated the two germline ends. The V gene's germline CDR1 is LNHDA and CDR2 SQIVND (reference sequence). CDR3 length: 15 amino acids. The CDR3 coding sequence is TGTGCCAGTAGTGCGGACAGCTTTTCTTTTTACGAGCAGTACTTC. Translation: CASSADSFSFYEQYF.

This clone was observed many times. V usage is TRBV7-8 and J usage is TRBJ2-3; weak D call: TRBD1 (6 bases). The V gene lost 1 base and the J gene lost 9 bases, with 11 bases spanning the gap. The CDR3 is 13 residues long. CDR1 and CDR2 from the germline V gene are SGHVS and FQNEAQ. CDR3 nucleotide sequence: TGTGCCAGCAGCTTAGGACAGGACGCAACGCAGTATTTT. This gives the protein CASSLGQDATQYF.

V is TRBV27 and J is TRBJ1-1, with no clear D. CDR3 length equals 17 residues. CDR1 is MNHEY and CDR2 is SMNVEV in the germline V gene (reference sequence). Deletions cut 4 bases from V and 7 bases from J, with 25 bases between. CDR3 protein: CASSSISGAQYLNEAFF. The CDR3 region has the DNA TGTGCCAGCAGTTCCATCTCAGGAGCTCAGTATCTCAATGAAGCTTTCTTT.

This clone was counted only a few times. In DNA form, the CDR3 reads TGTGCCATCAGTGAGTCGGCAGGGGGGGATAATGAAAAACTGTTTTTT. Its translation is CAISESAGGDNEKLFF. The chain uses TRBV10-3 and TRBJ1-4; 7 positions match TRBD1. This CDR3 is 16 amino acids long. V was clipped by 0 bases and J by 4 bases; unmatched bases: 5. Germline CDR1 ENHRY, CDR2 SYGVKD.

This chain uses TRBV6-1 with TRBJ2-1; TRBD1 matches at 8 bases. Germline V lookup: CDR1 MNHNS, CDR2 SASEGT. The CDR3 runs to 14 residues. Losses at the gene ends were 6 bases for V and 3 bases for J; bases not matched to a gene: 4. The CDR3 region is CASRRQGSYNEQFF. The CDR3 DNA reads TGTGCCAGCAGACGACAGGGGAGCTACAATGAGCAGTTCTTC.

V gene TRBV28 combines with J gene TRBJ1-2, with 8 positions matching TRBD1. This CDR3 region has 15 residues. V trimming: 4 bases; J trimming: 6 bases; junction bases outside the gene matches: 10. The germline CDR1 and CDR2 sequences are MDHEN and SYDVKM. The CDR3 here is CASSSSFRGQNGYTF. The CDR3 region has the DNA TGTGCCAGCAGTTCAAGCTTCAGGGGGCAGAATGGCTACACCTTC.

This clone was detected only a few times. The chain recombines TRBV7-2 with TRBJ2-1, with 13 nucleotides matching TRBD2. V shed 1 base, J shed 9 bases, and the junction held 12 bases outside the gene matches. Looked up from germline, CDR1 is SGHTA and CDR2 is FQGNSA. The CDR3 contains 18 residues. Here the CDR3 DNA reads TGTGCCAGCAGCTTAGAGGGGAAACTAGCGGGAGGGCCCCGTGAGCAGTTCTTC. Protein: CASSLEGKLAGGPREQFF.

This clone was counted only a few times. J is TRBJ1-5 and V is TRBV28; D perhaps matches TRBD1 (6 bases). CDR3 length: 17 residues. Between the trimmed V and J ends, which lost 4 bases and 7 bases, there was a span of 23 bases. Germline V CDR1 and CDR2: MDHEN, SYDVKM. This CDR3 reads CASSSSTPHRAKQPQHF. The CDR3 nucleotides read TGTGCCAGCAGTTCCTCCACCCCACACAGGGCAAAACAGCCCCAGCATTTT.

The gene calls are TRBV5-4 and TRBJ2-1; 9 nucleotides line up with TRBD2. V shed 0 bases and J 7 bases; nucleotides not matched to a gene: 5. The CDR3 totals 15 residues. The germline gives CDR1 SGHNT, CDR2 YYREEE (reference sequence). Here the CDR3 DNA reads TGTGCCAGCAGCTTGGAACTAGCGGGTAGGAATGAGCAGTTCTTC. Translation gives CASSLELAGRNEQFF.

V and J are TRBV10-2 and TRBJ2-1; 9 bases are shared with TRBD1. Losses at the gene ends were 3 bases for V and 7 bases for J; bases not matched to a gene: 7. The V gene's germline CDR1 is WSHSY and CDR2 SAAADI. CDR3 length equals 15 residues. The chain's CDR3 is CASSDKGQGWNEQFF. The CDR3 coding sequence is TGCGCCAGCAGTGATAAGGGACAGGGTTGGAATGAGCAGTTCTTC.

The chain recombines TRBV7-2 with TRBJ2-7; TRBD1 or TRBD2 may be the D gene (5 bases each). V was pared by 1 base and J by 2 bases, with 12 bases between. The V gene's germline CDR1 is SGHTA and CDR2 FQGNSA. There are 15 residues in the CDR3. The CDR3 DNA sequence: TGTGCCAGCAGCTTAGGAGGGACGTCGACCTACGAGCAGTACTTC. Translating gives CASSLGGTSTYEQYF.

The sample holds many counts of this clone. V and J are TRBV7-2 and TRBJ2-2, with D hard to call. This CDR3 region has 13 residues. Germline V lookup: CDR1 SGHTA, CDR2 FQGNSA. Trimming left V 3 bases short and J 6 bases short, with 8 bases between. In nucleotides, the CDR3 is TGTGCCAGCAGCTTTTGGACCGCCGGGGAGCTGTTTTTT. The encoded protein is CASSFWTAGELFF.

As concerns this clone: The identical CDR3 is also encoded by other nucleotide sequences in the sample. This sequence joins TRBV10-2 and TRBJ1-5, with D tentatively TRBD1 (6 bases). Germline V gene sequence: CDR1 WSHSY, CDR2 SAAADI. The CDR3 spans 15 residues. V was cut by 0 bases and J by 7 bases, with 13 bases left in between. The CDR3 sequence: CASSESGGRKQPQHF. Here the CDR3 DNA reads TGCGCCAGCAGTGAGTCAGGGGGGAGGAAACAGCCCCAGCATTTT.

Details on this clone: One end of the junction is discordant with germline, which a read error may explain. This chain uses TRBV5-1 with TRBJ2-5; D gene unclear. The CDR3 covers 13 residues. Germline V gene sequence: CDR1 SGHRS, CDR2 YFSETQ. In DNA form, the CDR3 reads TGCGCCAGCAGACCGGCCACCCAAGAGGCCCAGTACTTC. It specifies CASRPATQEAQYF.

This clone was counted many times. The junction departs from the called germline gene at one end, perhaps through a read error. The sample carries other DNA sequences with the same CDR3. This rearrangement joins TRBV30 to TRBJ1-3; D remains ambiguous. The CDR3 runs 12 residues. Germline loops: CDR1 GTSNPN, CDR2 SVGIG (reference sequence). The CDR3 here is CAWTGSGNTIYF. DNA of the CDR3: TGTGCTTGGACGGGCTCTGGAAACACCATATATTTT.

The chain joins TRBV6-5 to TRBJ1-2; D is possibly TRBD1 (6 bases). The CDR3 has 15 residues. The V end was cut by 2 bases, the J end by 7 bases, with 17 bases between. The germline V gene has CDR1 MNHEY and CDR2 SVGAGI. The CDR3 loop is CASSYSLYRAGGYTF. In DNA, the CDR3 is TGTGCCAGCAGTTACAGCCTCTACAGGGCGGGTGGCTACACCTTC.

CDR3 region: CASSRLAGGFNEQFF. The CDR3, as DNA: TGTGCCAGCAGCCGACTAGCGGGAGGCTTCAATGAGCAGTTCTTC. This chain connects TRBV6-5 to TRBJ2-1; 13 bases line up with TRBD2. V lost 6 bases to trimming and J lost 6 bases; unmatched junction nucleotides: 5. Per the germline V gene, CDR1 is MNHEY and CDR2 is SVGAGI. CDR3 length equals 15 residues.